This TCR beta chain was observed in a study of vaccination effects on CD4 cells after COVID-19. Pools of viral peptides were used by the ViraFEST assay to expand antigen-specific CD4+ T cells ahead of sequencing. Cultured cells yielded isolated CD4+ T cells after less than 11 days. Each person got two doses of an mRNA SARS-CoV-2 vaccine, BNT162b2 or mRNA-1273. Researchers reported culturing over 1.5 million PBMC in each well, adding approximately 10 IU/ml IL-2 and about 9.6 ug/ml peptides. The CDR3 spans 16 residues. V was pared by 4 bases and J by 7 bases, with 9 bases of the junction left unmatched. CDR1 is SGHRS, CDR2 YFSETQ, per germline. Comments on this clone: The antigen remains undetermined.

Here immunoSEQ multiplex PCR was the method, and the copy in TCRdb shows in-frame clones only, minus some. The sample has under 40,000 clones, roughly four fifths seen once. The chain combines TRBV5-1 with TRBJ2-1, with 12 bases aligning to TRBD2. The sequence was collected from a human donor who received a COVID-19 vaccine. Some clones in this sample may be carry-over from other donors' samples. Sequencing was performed on CD4+ T cells from PBMCs cultured with HCoV-NL63 spike peptides, taken after COVID-19 vaccination. The CDR3 DNA follows: TGCGCCAGCAGCCCGGGGGCGACTAGCGGGGGTAATGAGCAGTTCTTC. Its translation: CASSPGATSGGNEQFF.